Below are 10 T cell receptor beta chains sequenced from a single sample in a study of cytomegalovirus exposure and HLA in healthy donors. The PCR employed 60 Vbeta primers together with 13 Jbeta primers. Profiled with immunoSEQ multiplex PCR; TCRdb holds only in-frame clones, not every one. The sample lists around 99,000 clones; around 86% were seen once. The sequenced material came from PBMCs. The receptors stem from a woman in her thirties in good health and CMV-seronegative.

The genes are TRBV10-1 and TRBJ1-5, with 8 bases matching TRBD1. V was clipped by 6 bases and J by 6 bases; unmatched bases: 7. CDR1 is WNHNN and CDR2 is SYGVQD in the germline V gene (reference sequence). The CDR3 loop spans 14 amino acids. The CDR3 sequence is CASRDGQGGQPQHF. The CDR3 DNA follows: TGCGCCAGCAGGGATGGACAGGGAGGTCAGCCCCAGCATTTT.

The rearrangement uses TRBV5-4 and TRBJ2-5; tentatively, D is TRBD2 (6 bases). The CDR3 is 15 residues long. V lost 4 bases and J 5 bases, leaving 18 bases between the germline ends. Per germline, CDR1 SGHNT and CDR2 YYREEE (reference sequence). The CDR3 DNA reads as TGTGCCAGCAGCGACGGACCGACTAGTTCCGAGACCCAGTACTTC. It codes for CASSDGPTSSETQYF.

This clone was seen a single time. V and J are TRBV9 and TRBJ2-7; the D gene is possibly TRBD2 (6 bases). This CDR3 spans 13 amino acids. CDR1 and CDR2 from the germline V gene are SGDLS and YYNGEE. With 0 bases removed from V and 6 bases from J, the gap between germline ends came to 10 bases. In DNA, the CDR3 is TGTGCCAGCAGCGTAGTGCGGGATTCCGAGCAGTACTTC. It is translated as CASSVVRDSEQYF.

CDR3 protein: CASTDVSGQRPYEQYF. The CDR3 DNA reads as TGTGCCAGCACCGACGTCTCGGGACAAAGGCCCTACGAGCAGTACTTC. This chain joins TRBV11-2 and TRBJ2-7, with D perhaps TRBD1 (6 bases). Trimming took 7 bases from V and 2 from J, leaving 21 bases between them. Germline V gives CDR1 SGHAT, CDR2 FQNNGV. The CDR3 spans 16 residues.

This chain joins TRBV4-2 and TRBJ1-1; D unresolved. Trimming left V 0 bases short and J 2 bases short, with 7 bases between. CDR1 is LGHNA and CDR2 is YNFKEQ in the germline V gene. CDR3 length: 14 amino acids. The DNA for the CDR3 is TGTGCCAGCAGCCAAGAGACGGGAAACACTGAAGCTTTCTTT. Encoded protein: CASSQETGNTEAFF.

This clone was seen a few times. The chain couples TRBV27 to TRBJ2-4; perhaps TRBD1 as D (5 bases). The germline gives CDR1 MNHEY, CDR2 SMNVEV (reference sequence). Trimming removed 0 bases at V and 2 bases at J, with 8 bases between. This CDR3 is built from 15 residues. The CDR3 protein is CASSLSRGTKNIQYF. The CDR3 region has the DNA TGTGCCAGCAGTTTATCAAGGGGAACCAAAAACATTCAGTACTTC.

The V call is TRBV11-3, the J call TRBJ2-2; D remains unclear. Germline lookup yields CDR1 SGHNT and CDR2 YENEEA. With 1 base removed from V and 3 bases from J, the gap between germline ends came to 6 bases. The CDR3 runs 14 residues. The CDR3 sequence is CASSLGGYTGELFF. CDR3 DNA sequence: TGTGCCAGCAGCTTAGGCGGTTACACCGGGGAGCTGTTTTTT.

The rearrangement links TRBV4-2 to TRBJ2-2; perhaps TRBD2 as D (6 bases). V was shortened by 1 base and J by 2 bases, with 14 bases between the two germline ends. CDR1 and CDR2 from the germline V gene are LGHNA and YNFKEQ. This CDR3 spans 17 amino acids. The CDR3 sequence: CASSQGWRGKNTGELFF. CDR3 nucleotide sequence: TGTGCCAGCAGCCAAGGTTGGCGGGGAAAAAACACCGGGGAGCTGTTTTTT.

The chain joins TRBV19 to TRBJ2-2; a possible D gene is TRBD2 (5 bases). The CDR3 has 14 residues. The germline V gene encodes CDR1 LNHDA and CDR2 SQIVND (reference sequence). V lost 2 bases and J lost 3, with 7 bases in between. The CDR3 reads CASSINGDTGELFF. As DNA, the CDR3 is TGTGCCAGTAGTATAAACGGGGACACCGGGGAGCTGTTTTTT.

The chain employs TRBV10-1 and TRBJ2-7; the match to TRBD2 covers 12 bases. The V and J ends lost 6 bases and 2 bases, in that order; junction bases with no gene match: 2. CDR1 is WNHNN and CDR2 is SYGVQD in the germline V gene (reference sequence). CDR3 length: 14 amino acids. CDR3 in DNA: TGCGCCAGCAGACTAGCGGGGGGTCCCTACGAGCAGTACTTC. Protein sequence: CASRLAGGPYEQYF.